Sequencing of this T cell receptor (beta chain) was carried out in a study of early T cells in non-severe SARS-CoV-2 infection. Study context: From unsorted whole blood, bulk RNA was sequenced, and the chains remained unpaired. Regarding the study as a whole: VDJdb matching skewed toward anti-spike CD8 responses, missing private and CD4 specificities.

There are a few counts of this clonotype. Its antigen remains unknown. This CDR3 has 15 amino acids. Trimming took off 3 bases at V and 0 bases at J, with 9 bases between the two ends. CDR1 is SGHAT, CDR2 FQDESV, per germline (reference sequence). Attachment of unique molecular identifiers to individual cDNA molecules was performed. TCRdb used MiXCR to reprocess the 5' RACE reads, holding one entry per CDR3 protein. The table has around 47,000 distinct CDR3 sequences, approximately 11% seen once. The chain links TRBV11-1 to TRBJ2-1; D not resolved. The clonotype was recovered from an adult who was a healthcare worker with PCR-confirmed SARS-CoV-2 infection or an uninfected control (not recorded which). Sequenced input: whole blood. This CDR3 reads CASSFRSSSYNEQFF. Written as DNA, the CDR3 is TGTGCCAGCAGCTTCCGGTCGAGCTCCTACAATGAGCAGTTCTTC. Variable domain in full (rest from reference TRBV11-1 and TRBJ2-1): EAEVAQSPRYKITEKSQAVAFWCDPISGHATLYWYRQILGQGPELLVQFQDESVVDDSQLPKDRFSAERLKGVDSTLKIQPAELGDSAMYLCASSFRSSSYNEQFFGPGTRLTVL.